This T cell receptor beta chain came from a study of blood T cells in healthy people across ages. Primed by a sample-barcoded 5' primer and a J-beta primer mix, a second PCR proceeded for 7 to 11 cycles. TCRdb redid the calling of the 5' RACE reads with MiXCR, one entry per CDR3 protein. The data show some 1.6 million distinct CDR3 sequences, 30% to 35% seen once. The germline gives CDR1 MDHEN, CDR2 SYDVKM. Trimming removed 3 bases from V and 2 bases from J, with 11 bases in between. The CDR3 spans 14 residues. Isolation yielded PBMCs, at least 6 million per sample, in every case. This clonotype was obtained from a woman aged 25 to 39 in good health. Input material: blood. The chain links TRBV28 to TRBJ2-7; D remains ambiguous. CDR3 protein: CASSLGKGPYEQYF. The CDR3 DNA sequence: TGTGCCAGCAGTTTGGGCAAGGGTCCCTACGAGCAGTACTTC.